In this sample, the clone carrying this TCR beta chain turned up once. This record comes from a study of control samples from healthy donors and cancer patients. Sequencing was performed with immunoSEQ multiplex PCR; in TCRdb, only in-frame clones are kept and a portion is missing. In the table there are 350,000 to 450,000 clones, around 90% of which are singletons. Trimming cost V 2 bases and J 3 bases, with 11 bases left between them. Germline V CDR1 and CDR2: LNHDA, SQIVND (reference sequence). The CDR3 is made up of 15 amino acids. V and J are TRBV19 and TRBJ1-5; D remains ambiguous. This clonotype was sampled from a man aged 40-49 years with head and neck cancer. The sample taken for sequencing was PBMCs. DNA of the CDR3: TGTGCCAGTAGTATAATTTTGGTCAACAATCAGCCCCAGCATTTT. This codes for CASSIILVNNQPQHF.